Listed below are T cell receptor beta chains from one sample, sequenced in a study of regulatory T cells in long-lasting Graves disease. One entry per CDR3 protein results from TCRdb running MiXCR on the multiplex PCR reads. This sample has roughly 350,000 distinct CDR3 sequences, with about a sixth found just once. The same data also went into a second study, on T cells in Graves' hyperthyroidism and ophthalmopathy.

Sequences were derived from peripheral blood mononuclear cells (PBMCs), sampled at new diagnosis, from a patient treated with antithyroid drugs. These receptors all stem from a man between 40 and 49 years old with Graves disease. The CDR3 runs from the conserved cysteine through the conserved F or W. The order of the fields is D gene, clone size, J gene, V gene, CDR3 DNA, CDR3 protein. The D gene is left open where the match is weak. Size is omitted from some rows. Given values are once, few, many or a class for expanded clones.

>NA|many|TRBJ2-5|TRBV28
TGTGCCAGCAGCTCCCTGGGTAGCCCCAGGAGGGAGACCCAGTACTTC
CASSSLGSPRRETQYF
>NA|few|TRBJ2-6|TRBV5-4
TGTGCCAGCAGCTTGCCACCGGCCCACTCTGGGGCCAACGTCCTGACTTTC
CASSLPPAHSGANVLTF
>TRBD1|few|TRBJ2-5|TRBV7-3
TGTGCCAGCAGCGCTCACTCTCCGGGACAGGGAGAGACCCAGTACTTC
CASSAHSPGQGETQYF
>NA|many|TRBJ2-1|TRBV24-1
TGTGCCACCAGTGACTATAGGGCAGGGGAGTACCCTGAGCAGTTCTTC
CATSDYRAGEYPEQFF
>NA|NA|TRBJ1-6|TRBV20-1
TGCAGTGCTAGTCCCCCCCTTTCACCCCTCCACTTT
CSASPPLSPLHF
>TRBD2|few|TRBJ2-1|TRBV27
TGTGCCAGCAGTTCCCGGGAGCGGGGGTATAATGAGCAGTTCTTC
CASSSRERGYNEQFF
>NA|many|TRBJ2-3|TRBV28
TGTGCCAGCAGTTACCCGGACAGACTTTCGGCCACAGATACGCAGTATTTT
CASSYPDRLSATDTQYF
>NA|few|TRBJ1-4|TRBV7-2
TGTGCCAGCAGCTCTAGACTGTTACAGAATGAAAAACTGTTTTTT
CASSSRLLQNEKLFF
>NA|many|TRBJ2-3|TRBV11-2
TGTGCCAGCAGCTTCATTACAGATACGCAGTATTTT
CASSFITDTQYF
>TRBD1|many|TRBJ2-7|TRBV11-3
TGTGCCAGCGGAGACAGGGCCAACGAGCAGTACTTC
CASGDRANEQYF
>TRBD1|many|TRBJ2-5|TRBV28
TGTGCCAGCAGGCAGGGGGCGAGATACCAAGAGACCCAGTACTTC
CASRQGARYQETQYF
>NA|many|TRBJ1-1|TRBV30
TGTGCCTGGAGTCGCAGCGGGGGCGCTGAAGCTTTCTTT
CAWSRSGGAEAFF
>TRBD1|few|TRBJ1-5|TRBV20-1
TGCAGTGTAGACAGGGGCAATCAGCCCCAGCATTTT
CSVDRGNQPQHF
>NA|NA|TRBJ2-1|TRBV10-3
TGTGCCATCAGTGGCGGGCAGGGAGACGGTGAGCAGTTCTTC
CAISGGQGDGEQFF
>NA|many|TRBJ2-5|TRBV6-1
TGTGCCAGCAGTGAAAGCCACAGGGAGACCCAGTACTTC
CASSESHRETQYF
>NA|NA|TRBJ2-5|TRBV19
TGTGCCAGTAGTATGAATCTTAGGGAGACCCAGTACTTC
CASSMNLRETQYF
>NA|NA|TRBJ2-2|TRBV5-1
TGCGCCAGCAGCTCGACAGGGAGGGCCGGGGAGCTGTTTTTT
CASSSTGRAGELFF
>NA|NA|TRBJ1-1|TRBV20-1
TGCAGTGCTAGGAAATCGAACAGAGGCACTGAAGCTTTCTTT
CSARKSNRGTEAFF
>NA|few|TRBJ2-3|TRBV30
TGTGCCTGGAGTAGTATGAGGGCGCGCACAGATACGCAGTATTTT
CAWSSMRARTDTQYF
>TRBD1|many|TRBJ2-7|TRBV28
TGTGCCAGCAGTCGTCCCGGGACAGGGGTGTACGAGCAGTACTTC
CASSRPGTGVYEQYF
>NA|NA|TRBJ2-3|TRBV10-3
TGTGCCATCAGTGTGACGACAAGCACAGATACGCAGTATTTT
CAISVTTSTDTQYF
>NA|many|TRBJ2-5|TRBV2
TGTGCCACCGTTGAGCGGGAGACCCAGTACTTC
CATVERETQYF
>NA|NA|TRBJ2-7|TRBV6-5
TGTGCCAGCAGTTCGGGAATTCGTCACAACTACGAGCAGTACTTC
CASSSGIRHNYEQYF
>NA|NA|TRBJ2-5|TRBV4-3
TGCGCCAGCAGCCAAGATTGGGGACTCTTCCAAGAGACCCAGTACTTC
CASSQDWGLFQETQYF
>NA|many|TRBJ2-1|TRBV5-1
TGCGCCAGCAGTTCTCGGGGGTCAGGAGACAATGAGCAGTTCTTC
CASSSRGSGDNEQFF
>NA|many|TRBJ2-1|TRBV16
TGTGCCAGCAGCCAATCTATGTCACGTAGGCTGCATGAGCAGTTCTTC
CASSQSMSRRLHEQFF
>TRBD1|few|TRBJ2-2|TRBV24-1
TGTGCCACCAGTGACTACATCGGGCAGGGGGCGCCCGGGGAGCTGTTTTTT
CATSDYIGQGAPGELFF
>NA|few|TRBJ1-3|TRBV28
TGTGCCAGCAGCCCGGGACCGCGTTCTGGAAACACCATATATTTT
CASSPGPRSGNTIYF
>NA|NA|TRBJ1-1|TRBV7-2
TGTGCCAGCAGCTTATGGCAGGGGAACACTGAAGCTTTCTTT
CASSLWQGNTEAFF
>TRBD1|many|TRBJ2-3|TRBV3-1
TGTGCCAGCAGCCAAAACGGACAGGAGGCAGATACGCAGTATTTT
CASSQNGQEADTQYF
>NA|many|TRBJ1-1|TRBV7-3
TGTGCCAGCAGCTTAATGGGGGCCTCTCCCACTGAAGCTTTCTTT
CASSLMGASPTEAFF
>TRBD2|NA|TRBJ2-3|TRBV7-2
TGTGCCAGCAGCCCAGGACTAGCGGGAGCATCAGATACGCAGTATTTT
CASSPGLAGASDTQYF
>NA|many|TRBJ2-2|TRBV4-1
TGCGCCAGTCGACGAGGTGGTGGTACCGGGGAGCTGTTTTTT
CASRRGGGTGELFF
>NA|NA|TRBJ1-2|TRBV5-5
TGTGCCAGCAGCTTTGATGGGGGAGGCTATGGCTACACCTTC
CASSFDGGGYGYTF
>TRBD2|many|TRBJ2-3|TRBV7-2
TGTGCCAGCAGCCCAGGACTAGCGGGGGGGCAGAGCCGCACAGATACGCAGTATTTT
CASSPGLAGGQSRTDTQYF
>NA|few|TRBJ2-3|TRBV2
TGTGCCAGAAGACGGGATGGGGATACGCAGTATTTT
CARRRDGDTQYF
>TRBD1|few|TRBJ1-2|TRBV12-3/TRBV12-4
TGTGCCAGCAGCCCCCAGACAGGGTATTATGGCTACACCTTC
CASSPQTGYYGYTF
>TRBD2|many|TRBJ2-7|TRBV7-2
TGTGCCAGCAGCCGAGACGGGACTAGCTACAGGTCCGAGCAGTACTTC
CASSRDGTSYRSEQYF
>NA|few|TRBJ1-4|TRBV4-3
TGCGCCAGCAGCCAACGCGGGGGGAATGAAAAACTGTTTTTT
CASSQRGGNEKLFF
>NA|many|TRBJ2-7|TRBV30
TGTGCCTGGAGTTCTAGCGTCGAGCAGTACTTC
CAWSSSVEQYF
>TRBD1|many|TRBJ2-1|TRBV27
TGTGCCAGCAGTCGCCGGGACAGGGGCACCAATGAGCAGTTCTTC
CASSRRDRGTNEQFF
>TRBD1|many|TRBJ2-1|TRBV2
TGTGCCAGCAGTGGGGACAGGGGCCACAATGAGCAGTTCTTC
CASSGDRGHNEQFF
>NA|many|TRBJ2-7|TRBV5-1
TGCGCCAGCAACGTGCCAGGGTCCTACGAGCAGTACTTC
CASNVPGSYEQYF
>NA|NA|TRBJ1-6|TRBV6-5
TGTGCCAGCAGTTACTCTACGGGGGAGCATAATTCACCCCTCCACTTT
CASSYSTGEHNSPLHF
>TRBD2|many|TRBJ2-3|TRBV2
TGTGCCAGCAGTGAACTAGCGGGGAACACAGATACGCAGTATTTT
CASSELAGNTDTQYF
>NA|many|TRBJ2-1|TRBV20-1
TGCAGTGCTCCGGACAGTCGAAGGGACAATGAGCAGTTCTTC
CSAPDSRRDNEQFF
>TRBD1|many|TRBJ2-3|TRBV20-1
TGCAGTGCTAGAGGGGGTCAGGGGGTAAGAGATACGCAGTATTTT
CSARGGQGVRDTQYF